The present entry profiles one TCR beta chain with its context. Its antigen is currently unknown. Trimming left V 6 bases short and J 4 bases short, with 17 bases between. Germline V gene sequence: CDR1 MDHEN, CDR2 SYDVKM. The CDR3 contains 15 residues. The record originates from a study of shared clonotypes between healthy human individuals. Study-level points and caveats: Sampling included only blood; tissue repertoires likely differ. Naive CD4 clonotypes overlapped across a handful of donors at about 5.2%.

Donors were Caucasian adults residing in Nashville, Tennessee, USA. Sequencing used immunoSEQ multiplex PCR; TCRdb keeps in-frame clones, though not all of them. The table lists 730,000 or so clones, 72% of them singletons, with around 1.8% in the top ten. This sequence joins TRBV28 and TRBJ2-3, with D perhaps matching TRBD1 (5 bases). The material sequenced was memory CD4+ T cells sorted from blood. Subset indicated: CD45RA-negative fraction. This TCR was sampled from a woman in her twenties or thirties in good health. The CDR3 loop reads CASSSGQRSADTQYF. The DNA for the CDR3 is TGTGCCAGCAGCTCCGGACAACGAAGTGCAGATACGCAGTATTTT.